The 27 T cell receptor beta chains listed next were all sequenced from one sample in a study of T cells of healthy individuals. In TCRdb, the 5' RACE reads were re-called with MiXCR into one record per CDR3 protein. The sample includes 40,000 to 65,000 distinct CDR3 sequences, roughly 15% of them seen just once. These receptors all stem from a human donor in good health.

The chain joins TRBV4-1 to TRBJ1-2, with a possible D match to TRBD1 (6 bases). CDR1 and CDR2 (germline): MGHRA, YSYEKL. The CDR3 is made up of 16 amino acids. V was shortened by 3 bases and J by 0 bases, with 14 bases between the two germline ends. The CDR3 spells CASSQDDRTSNYGYTF. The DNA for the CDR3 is TGCGCCAGCAGCCAGGATGACAGGACCTCTAACTATGGCTACACCTTC.

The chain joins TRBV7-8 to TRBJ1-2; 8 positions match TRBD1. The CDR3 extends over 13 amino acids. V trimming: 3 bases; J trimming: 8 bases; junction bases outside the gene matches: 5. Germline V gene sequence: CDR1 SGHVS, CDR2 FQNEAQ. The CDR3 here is CASSLTGTGGYTF. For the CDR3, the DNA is TGTGCCAGCAGCTTGACGGGGACAGGCGGCTACACCTTC.

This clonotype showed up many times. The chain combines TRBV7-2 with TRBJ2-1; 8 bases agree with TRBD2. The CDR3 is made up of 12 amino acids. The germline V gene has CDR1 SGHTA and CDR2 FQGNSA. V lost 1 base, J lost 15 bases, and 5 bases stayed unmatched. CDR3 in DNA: TGTGCCAGCAGCTTAGTAGCGGGAATATCGTTCTTC. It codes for CASSLVAGISFF.

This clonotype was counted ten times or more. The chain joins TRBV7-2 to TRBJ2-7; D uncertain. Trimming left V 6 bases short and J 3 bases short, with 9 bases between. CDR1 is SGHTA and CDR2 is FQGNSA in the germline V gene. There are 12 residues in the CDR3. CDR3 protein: CASSFGRYEQYF. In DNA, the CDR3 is TGTGCCAGCAGTTTCGGACGCTACGAGCAGTACTTC.

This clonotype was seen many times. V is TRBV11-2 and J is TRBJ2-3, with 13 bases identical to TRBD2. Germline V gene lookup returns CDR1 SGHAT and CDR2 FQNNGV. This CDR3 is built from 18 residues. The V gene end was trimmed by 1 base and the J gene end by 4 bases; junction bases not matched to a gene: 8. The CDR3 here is CASSLVGTSGREADTQYF. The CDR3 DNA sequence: TGTGCCAGCAGCTTAGTGGGCACTAGCGGGAGGGAAGCAGATACGCAGTATTTT.

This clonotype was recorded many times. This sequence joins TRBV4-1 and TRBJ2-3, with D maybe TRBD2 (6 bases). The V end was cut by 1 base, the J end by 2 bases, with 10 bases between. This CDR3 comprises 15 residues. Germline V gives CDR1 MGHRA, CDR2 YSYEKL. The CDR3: CASSQVGGVTDTQYF. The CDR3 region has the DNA TGCGCCAGCAGCCAAGTCGGGGGAGTCACAGATACGCAGTATTTT.

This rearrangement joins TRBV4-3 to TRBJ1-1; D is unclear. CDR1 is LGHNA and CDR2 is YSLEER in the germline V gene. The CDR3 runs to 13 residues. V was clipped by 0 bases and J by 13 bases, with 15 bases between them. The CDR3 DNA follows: TGCGCCAGCAGCCAAGAGCAGGAGAGTAGTGGTTTCTTT. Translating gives CASSQEQESSGFF.

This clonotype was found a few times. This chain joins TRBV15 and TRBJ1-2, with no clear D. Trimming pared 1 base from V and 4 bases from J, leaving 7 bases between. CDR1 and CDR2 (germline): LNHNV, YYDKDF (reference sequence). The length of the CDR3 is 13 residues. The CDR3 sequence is CATSRAGSYGYTF. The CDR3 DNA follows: TGTGCCACCAGCAGAGCGGGGAGCTATGGCTACACCTTC.

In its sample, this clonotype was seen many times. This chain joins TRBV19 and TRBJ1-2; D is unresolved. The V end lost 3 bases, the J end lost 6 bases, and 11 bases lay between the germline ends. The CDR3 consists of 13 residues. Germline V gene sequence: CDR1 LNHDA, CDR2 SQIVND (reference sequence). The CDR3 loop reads CASSIRGSHGYTF. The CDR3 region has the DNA TGTGCCAGTAGTATTCGTGGGAGCCATGGCTACACCTTC. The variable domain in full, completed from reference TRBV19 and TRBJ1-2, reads DGGITQSPKYLFRKEGQNVTLSCEQNLNHDAMYWYRQDPGQGLRLIYYSQIVNDFQKGDIAEGYSVSREKKESFPLTVTSAQKNPTAFYLCASSIRGSHGYTFGSGTRLTVV.

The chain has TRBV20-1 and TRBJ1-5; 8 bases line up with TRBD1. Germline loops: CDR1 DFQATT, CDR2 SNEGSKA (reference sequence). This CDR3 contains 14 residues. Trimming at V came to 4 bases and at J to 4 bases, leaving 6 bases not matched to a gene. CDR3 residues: CSATPRTGNQPQHF. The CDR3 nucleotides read TGCAGTGCTACCCCCAGGACAGGGAATCAGCCCCAGCATTTT.

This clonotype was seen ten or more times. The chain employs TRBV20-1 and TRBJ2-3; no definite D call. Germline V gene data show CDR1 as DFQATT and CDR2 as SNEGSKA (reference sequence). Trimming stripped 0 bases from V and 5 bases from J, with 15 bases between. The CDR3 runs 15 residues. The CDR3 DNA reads TGCAGTGCTAGAGATCTGTTGGAAGTTGGAGATACGCAGTATTTT. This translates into CSARDLLEVGDTQYF.

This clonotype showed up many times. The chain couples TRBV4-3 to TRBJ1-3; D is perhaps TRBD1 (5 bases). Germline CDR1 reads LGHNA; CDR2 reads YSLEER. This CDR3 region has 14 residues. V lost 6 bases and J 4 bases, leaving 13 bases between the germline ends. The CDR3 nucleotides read TGCGCCAGCAGTTTCAGGGTTACGGGAAACACCATATATTTT. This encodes CASSFRVTGNTIYF.

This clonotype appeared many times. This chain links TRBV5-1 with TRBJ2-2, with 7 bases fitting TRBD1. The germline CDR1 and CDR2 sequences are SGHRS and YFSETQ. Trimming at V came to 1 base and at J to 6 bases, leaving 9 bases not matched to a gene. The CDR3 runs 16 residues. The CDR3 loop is CASSLNTGEGSGELFF. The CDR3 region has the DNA TGCGCCAGCAGCTTGAACACAGGGGAAGGGTCCGGGGAGCTGTTTTTT.

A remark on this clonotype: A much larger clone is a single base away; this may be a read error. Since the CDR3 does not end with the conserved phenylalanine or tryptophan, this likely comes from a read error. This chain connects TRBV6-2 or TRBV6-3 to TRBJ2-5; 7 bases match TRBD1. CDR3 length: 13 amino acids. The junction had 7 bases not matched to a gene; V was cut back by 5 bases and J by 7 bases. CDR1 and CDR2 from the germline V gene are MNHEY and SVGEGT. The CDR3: CASSDVPGGTQYS. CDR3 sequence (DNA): TGTGCCAGCAGTGACGTCCCAGGGGGGACCCAGTACTCC.

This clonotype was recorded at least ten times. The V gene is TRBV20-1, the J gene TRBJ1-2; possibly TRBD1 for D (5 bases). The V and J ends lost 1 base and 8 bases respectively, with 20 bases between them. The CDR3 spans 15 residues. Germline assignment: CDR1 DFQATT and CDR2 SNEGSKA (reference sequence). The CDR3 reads CSARVSGATPLGYTF. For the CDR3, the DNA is TGCAGTGCTAGAGTTTCTGGGGCGACGCCCTTAGGCTACACCTTC.

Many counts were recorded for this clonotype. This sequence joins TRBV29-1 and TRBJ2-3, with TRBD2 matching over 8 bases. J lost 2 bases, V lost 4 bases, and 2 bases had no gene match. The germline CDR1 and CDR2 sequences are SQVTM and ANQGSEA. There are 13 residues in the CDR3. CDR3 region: CSVGGRLTDTQYF. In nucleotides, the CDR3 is TGCAGCGTTGGCGGGAGGCTCACAGATACGCAGTATTTT.

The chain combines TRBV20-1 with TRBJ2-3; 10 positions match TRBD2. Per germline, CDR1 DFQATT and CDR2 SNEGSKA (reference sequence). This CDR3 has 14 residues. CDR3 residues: CSPLASGRLDTQYF. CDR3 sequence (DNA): TGCAGCCCTTTAGCTAGCGGGAGATTAGATACGCAGTATTTT.

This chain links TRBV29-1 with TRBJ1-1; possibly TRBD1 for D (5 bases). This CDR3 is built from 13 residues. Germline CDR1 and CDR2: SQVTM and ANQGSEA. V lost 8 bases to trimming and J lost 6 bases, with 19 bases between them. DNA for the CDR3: TGCAGCACCAATCGGGCCCCGGGGGCTGAAGCTTTCTTT. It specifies CSTNRAPGAEAFF.

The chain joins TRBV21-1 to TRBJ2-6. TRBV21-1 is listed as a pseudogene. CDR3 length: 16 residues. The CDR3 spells CASSKKRDGGANVLTF. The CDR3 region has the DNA TGTGCCAGCAGCAAAAAAAGAGACGGAGGGGCCAACGTCCTGACTTTC.

CDR3 sequence (DNA): TGCGCCAGCAGCCAAGATCCTCCCTCCAGGGAGGTAGTGGAGACCCAGTACTTC. It encodes CASSQDPPSREVVETQYF. The chain joins TRBV4-3 to TRBJ2-5; D might be TRBD2 (6 bases). Germline CDR1 reads LGHNA; CDR2 reads YSLEER. Trimming pared 0 bases from V and 5 bases from J, leaving 22 bases between. This CDR3 is 18 amino acids long.

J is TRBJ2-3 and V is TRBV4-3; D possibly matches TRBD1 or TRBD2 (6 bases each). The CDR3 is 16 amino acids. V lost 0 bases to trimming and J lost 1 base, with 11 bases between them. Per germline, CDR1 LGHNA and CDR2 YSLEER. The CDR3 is CASSQDGGGGTDTQYF. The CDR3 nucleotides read TGCGCCAGCAGCCAAGATGGAGGGGGAGGCACAGATACGCAGTATTTT.

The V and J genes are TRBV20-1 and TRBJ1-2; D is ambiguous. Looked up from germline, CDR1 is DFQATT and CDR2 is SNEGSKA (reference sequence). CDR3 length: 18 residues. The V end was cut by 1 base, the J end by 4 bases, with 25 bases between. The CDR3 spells CSARVDRPGMEGIYGYTF. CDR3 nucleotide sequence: TGCAGTGCTAGAGTGGACCGGCCGGGAATGGAGGGTATCTATGGCTACACCTTC.

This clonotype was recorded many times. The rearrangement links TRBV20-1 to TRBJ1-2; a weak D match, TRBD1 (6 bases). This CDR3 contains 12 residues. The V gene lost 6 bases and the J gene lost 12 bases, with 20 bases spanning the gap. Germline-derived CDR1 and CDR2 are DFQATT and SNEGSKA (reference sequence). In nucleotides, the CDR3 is TGCAGTGCGAGGACAGATCCGTCCATCGACACCTTC. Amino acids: CSARTDPSIDTF.

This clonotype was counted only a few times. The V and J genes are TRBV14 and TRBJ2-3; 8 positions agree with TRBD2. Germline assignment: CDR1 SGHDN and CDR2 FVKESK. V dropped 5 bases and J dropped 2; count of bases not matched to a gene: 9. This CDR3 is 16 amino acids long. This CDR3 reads CASSTAGGLPTDTQYF. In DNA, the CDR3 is TGTGCCAGCAGCACCGCGGGGGGTCTACCCACAGATACGCAGTATTTT.

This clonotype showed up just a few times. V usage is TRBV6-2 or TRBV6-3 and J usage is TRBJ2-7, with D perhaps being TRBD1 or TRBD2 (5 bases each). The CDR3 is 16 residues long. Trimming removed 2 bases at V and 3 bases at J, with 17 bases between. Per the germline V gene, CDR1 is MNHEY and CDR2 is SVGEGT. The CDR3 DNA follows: TGTGCCAGCAGTTACGAAACGGGACGGCAGAGCTACGAGCAGTACTTC. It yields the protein CASSYETGRQSYEQYF.

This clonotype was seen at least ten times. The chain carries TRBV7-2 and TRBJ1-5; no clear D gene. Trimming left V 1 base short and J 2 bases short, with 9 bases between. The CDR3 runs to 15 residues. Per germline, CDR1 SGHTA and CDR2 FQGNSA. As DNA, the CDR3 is TGTGCCAGCAGCTTAGGCCAGGTGGGCAATCAGCCCCAGCATTTT. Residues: CASSLGQVGNQPQHF.

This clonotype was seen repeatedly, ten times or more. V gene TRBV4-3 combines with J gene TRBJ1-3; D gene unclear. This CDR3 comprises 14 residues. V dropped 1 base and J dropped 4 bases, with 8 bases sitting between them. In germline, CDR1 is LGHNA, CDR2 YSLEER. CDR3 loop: CASSQAGVGNTIYF. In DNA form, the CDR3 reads TGCGCCAGCAGCCAAGCTGGGGTCGGAAACACCATATATTTT.